This T cell receptor beta chain was recovered during a study of regulatory and conventional T cells in breast cancer (dated by TCRdb to about 2015). The CDR3 runs 20 amino acids, cysteine and phenylalanine included. Only CDR3 DNA remains: 60 bases, in frame from the first base. CDR1 and CDR2 were assigned from the germline V gene (reference sequence) as DFQATT and SNEGSKA. Receptor libraries were prepared by PCR. Sequencing relied on an Illumina MiSeq. TCRdb passed the public sequencing reads through fastp at Q25 and MiXCR, retaining productive beta sequences. Each CDR3 protein gets just one entry, which takes the most common genes and DNA from the rows behind it. For this sample there are about 10,000 distinct CDR3 sequences; about 35% appear just once. The biggest ten clones account for more than 5% of the sample. Concerning this clonotype itself: There is no known antigen for this receptor. The junction shows a germline mismatch at one end, possibly a read error.

This clonotype was obtained from a male donor in good health. This chain joins TRBV20-1 to TRBJ2-1, with 15 middle bases fitting TRBD2. Sequences were obtained from conventional T cells from blood. The CDR3 protein is CSARVAGTSGGSPIYNERFF. The sequenced DNA is TGCAGTGCTAGAGTAGCCGGGACTAGCGGGGGGTCTCCCATTTACAATGAGCGGTTCTTC.